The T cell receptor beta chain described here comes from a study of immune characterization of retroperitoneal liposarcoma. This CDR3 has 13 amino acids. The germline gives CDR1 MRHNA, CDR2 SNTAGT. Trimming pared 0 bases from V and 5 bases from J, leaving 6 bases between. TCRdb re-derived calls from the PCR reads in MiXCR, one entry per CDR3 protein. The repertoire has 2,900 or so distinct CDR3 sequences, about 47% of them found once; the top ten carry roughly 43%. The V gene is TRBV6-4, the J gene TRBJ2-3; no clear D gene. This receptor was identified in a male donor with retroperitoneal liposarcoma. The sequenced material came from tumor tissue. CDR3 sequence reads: CASSDSLQDTQYF. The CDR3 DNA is TGTGCCAGCAGTGACTCCCTTCAAGATACGCAGTATTTT.